Each of the 9 T cell receptor beta chains below was sequenced from the same sample in a study of response to subunit inactivated influenza vaccine (dated by TCRdb to between 2017 and 2018). The receptor library was made with RT-PCR. TCRdb shows the sequencer as Illumina HiSeq 2500. The public reads were quality trimmed at Q25 with fastp and then assembled into clones with MiXCR by TCRdb, keeping productive beta chains. Each CDR3 protein appears once, grouped with its most common genes and DNA. For this sample there are hundreds of thousands of distinct CDR3 sequences; about 12% appear just once. Of the sample, roughly 10% falls within the top ten clones. Specimen: PBMCs from blood, collected on the day of vaccination. These receptors came from a man between 50 and 59 years old who received an inactivated influenza vaccine. Donor details come from another sample of the same person, matched by shared clones.

There are many counts of this clonotype. The chain is built from TRBV20-1 and TRBJ2-5; 10 bases align to TRBD2. J lost 5 bases, V lost 6 bases, and 9 bases had no gene match. The CDR3 covers 14 residues. In germline, CDR1 is DFQATT, CDR2 SNEGSKA (reference sequence). CDR3 nucleotide sequence: TGCAGTGCAACCAAGCGGGAGGGCCGCGAGACCCAGTACTTC. Amino acids: CSATKREGRETQYF.

The V gene is TRBV29-1, the J gene TRBJ2-7, with 7 bases identical to TRBD2. CDR3 length equals 14 residues. Germline CDR1 SQVTM, CDR2 ANQGSEA. The J segment lost 4 bases and the V segment lost 7 bases, leaving 13 bases of the junction unmatched. CDR3 nucleotides: TGCAGCGGGGTCCTGGGGGGAGGGCGATACGAGCAGTACTTC. Amino acid sequence: CSGVLGGGRYEQYF.

This chain uses TRBV20-1 with TRBJ2-3; tentatively, D is TRBD1 or TRBD2 (5 bases each). The CDR3 is 13 amino acids. V was shortened by 3 bases and J by 7 bases, with 14 bases between the two germline ends. Germline CDR1 DFQATT, CDR2 SNEGSKA (reference sequence). CDR3 DNA: TGCAGTGCTAGCCTCCGGGGCTTTCATACGCAGTATTTT. Protein: CSASLRGFHTQYF.

The rearrangement uses TRBV4-2 and TRBJ2-2; D might be TRBD2 (5 bases). This CDR3 region has 17 residues. CDR1 and CDR2 from the germline V gene are LGHNA and YNFKEQ. The germline V and J ends were trimmed by 1 base and 4 bases, with 16 bases remaining between them. DNA for the CDR3: TGTGCCAGCAGCCAAGCCCCGACCAGCGGAGTCACCGGGGAGCTGTTTTTT. Amino acids: CASSQAPTSGVTGELFF.

This clonotype was detected ten times or more. V gene TRBV27 combines with J gene TRBJ2-7; TRBD1 aligns across 8 bases. V trimming: 6 bases; J trimming: 4 bases; junction bases outside the gene matches: 8. Per germline, CDR1 MNHEY and CDR2 SMNVEV (reference sequence). This CDR3 has 14 amino acids. The CDR3 region is CASRPGQAVYEQYF. DNA for the CDR3: TGTGCCAGCAGACCGGGACAGGCTGTTTACGAGCAGTACTTC.

The chain joins TRBV2 to TRBJ2-5; 13 bases are shared with TRBD2. V trimming: 5 bases; J trimming: 5 bases; junction bases outside the gene matches: 5. Germline V CDR1 and CDR2: SNHLY, FYNNEI. The CDR3 has 15 amino acids. The CDR3 spells CASSLGTSGAETQYF. The CDR3 nucleotides are TGTGCCAGCAGTCTCGGGACTAGCGGGGCTGAGACCCAGTACTTC.

This clonotype was recorded a few times. The rearrangement links TRBV20-1 to TRBJ2-1; 7 positions match TRBD1. Germline CDR1 reads DFQATT; CDR2 reads SNEGSKA (reference sequence). The CDR3 spans 13 residues. After removal of 7 bases from V and 6 bases from J, the junction contained 9 bases not matched to a gene. The DNA of the CDR3 is TGCAGTGTAGAGGGGGCGGTCGGCAATGAGCAGTTCTTC. Translated: CSVEGAVGNEQFF.

The chain carries TRBV5-5 and TRBJ1-6, with D unclear. The CDR3 sequence is 13 residues long. The V gene's germline CDR1 is SGHKS and CDR2 YYEKEE (reference sequence). Trimming took 4 bases from V and 12 from J, leaving 14 bases between them. CDR3 in DNA: TGTGCCAGCAGCCTATCCCCCCGGGAACCCCTCCACTTT. It yields the protein CASSLSPREPLHF.

In this sample, this clonotype turned up a few times. V and J are TRBV5-1 and TRBJ2-1; TRBD1 agrees at 8 bases. V gave up 0 bases and J gave up 13 bases; unmatched junction bases: 6. This CDR3 has 13 residues. Germline CDR1 is SGHRS and CDR2 is YFSETQ. In DNA, the CDR3 is TGCGCCAGCAGCTTGGCCGCCAGGGGGCCACAGTTCTTC. Its protein product is CASSLAARGPQFF.